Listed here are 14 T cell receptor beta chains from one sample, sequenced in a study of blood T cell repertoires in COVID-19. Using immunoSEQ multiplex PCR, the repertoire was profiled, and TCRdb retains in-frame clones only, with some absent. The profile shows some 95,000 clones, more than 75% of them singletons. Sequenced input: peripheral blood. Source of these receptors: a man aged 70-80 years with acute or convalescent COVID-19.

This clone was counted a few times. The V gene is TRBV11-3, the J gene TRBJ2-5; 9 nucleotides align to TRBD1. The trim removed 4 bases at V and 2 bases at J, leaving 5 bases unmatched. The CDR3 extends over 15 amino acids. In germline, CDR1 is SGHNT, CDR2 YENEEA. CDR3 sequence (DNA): TGTGCCAGCAGCTCGGGACAGGGACGACAAGAGACCCAGTACTTC. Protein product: CASSSGQGRQETQYF.

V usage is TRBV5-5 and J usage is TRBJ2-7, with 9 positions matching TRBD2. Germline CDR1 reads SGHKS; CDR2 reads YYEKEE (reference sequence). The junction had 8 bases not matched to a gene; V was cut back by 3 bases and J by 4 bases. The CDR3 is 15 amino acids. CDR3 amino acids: CASSSSLSGGYEQYV. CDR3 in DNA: TGTGCCAGCAGCTCCTCCCTTAGCGGGGGTTACGAGCAGTACGTC.

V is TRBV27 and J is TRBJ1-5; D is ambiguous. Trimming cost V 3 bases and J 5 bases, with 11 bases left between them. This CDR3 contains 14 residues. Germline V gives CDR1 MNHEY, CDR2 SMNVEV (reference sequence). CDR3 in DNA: TGTGCCAGCAGTTTTGTGTTGTCGGATCAGCCCCAGCATTTT. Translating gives CASSFVLSDQPQHF.

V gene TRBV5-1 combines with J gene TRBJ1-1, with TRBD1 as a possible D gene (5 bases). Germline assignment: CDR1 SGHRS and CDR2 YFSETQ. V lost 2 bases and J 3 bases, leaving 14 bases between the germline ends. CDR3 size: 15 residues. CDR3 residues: CASSLNTRRDTEAFF. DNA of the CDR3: TGCGCCAGCAGCTTAAACACCCGCAGGGACACTGAAGCTTTCTTT.

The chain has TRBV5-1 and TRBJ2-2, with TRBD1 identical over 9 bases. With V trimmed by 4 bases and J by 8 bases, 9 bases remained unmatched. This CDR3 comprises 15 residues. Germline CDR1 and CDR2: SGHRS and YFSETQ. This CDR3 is CASSPSQGAEGELFF. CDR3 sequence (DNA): TGCGCCAGCAGCCCCTCACAGGGGGCTGAGGGGGAGCTGTTTTTT. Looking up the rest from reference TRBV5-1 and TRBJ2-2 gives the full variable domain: KAGVTQTPRYLIKTRGQQVTLSCSPISGHRSVSWYQQTPGQGLQFLFEYFSETQRNKGNFPGRFSGRQFSNSRSEMNVSTLELGDSALYLCASSPSQGAEGELFFGEGSRLTVL.

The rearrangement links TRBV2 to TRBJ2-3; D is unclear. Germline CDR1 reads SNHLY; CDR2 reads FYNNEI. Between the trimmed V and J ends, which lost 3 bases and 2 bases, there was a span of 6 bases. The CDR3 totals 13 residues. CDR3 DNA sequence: TGTGCCAGCAGTGATATTAACACAGATACGCAGTATTTT. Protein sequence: CASSDINTDTQYF.

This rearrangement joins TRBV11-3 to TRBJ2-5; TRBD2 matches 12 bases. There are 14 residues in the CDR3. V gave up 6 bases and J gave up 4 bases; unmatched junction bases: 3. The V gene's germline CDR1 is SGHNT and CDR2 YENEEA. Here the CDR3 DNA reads TGTGCCAGCAGTCGGACTAGCGGGGCAGAGACCCAGTACTTC. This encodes CASSRTSGAETQYF.

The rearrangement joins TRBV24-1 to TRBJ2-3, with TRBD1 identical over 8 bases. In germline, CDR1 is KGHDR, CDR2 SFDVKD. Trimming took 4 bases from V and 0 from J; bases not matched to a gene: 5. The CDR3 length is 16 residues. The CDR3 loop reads CATSEGTGPSTDTQYF. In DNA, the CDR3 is TGTGCCACCAGTGAGGGGACAGGCCCTAGCACAGATACGCAGTATTTT.

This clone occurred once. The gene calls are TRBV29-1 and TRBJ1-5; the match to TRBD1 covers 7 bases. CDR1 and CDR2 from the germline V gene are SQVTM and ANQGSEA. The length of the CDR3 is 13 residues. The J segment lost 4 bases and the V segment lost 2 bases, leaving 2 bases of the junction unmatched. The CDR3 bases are TGCAGCGTTGAAACAGGGGAGAATCAGCCCCAGCATTTT. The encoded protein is CSVETGENQPQHF.

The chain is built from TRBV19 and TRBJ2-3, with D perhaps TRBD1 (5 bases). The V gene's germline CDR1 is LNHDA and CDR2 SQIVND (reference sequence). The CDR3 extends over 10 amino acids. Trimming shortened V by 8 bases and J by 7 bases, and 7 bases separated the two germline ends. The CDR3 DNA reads TGTGCCAGTGGGGCCCATACGCAGTATTTT. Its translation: CASGAHTQYF. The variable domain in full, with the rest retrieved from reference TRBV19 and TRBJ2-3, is DGGITQSPKYLFRKEGQNVTLSCEQNLNHDAMYWYRQDPGQGLRLIYYSQIVNDFQKGDIAEGYSVSREKKESFPLTVTSAQKNPTAFYLCASGAHTQYFGPGTRLTVL.

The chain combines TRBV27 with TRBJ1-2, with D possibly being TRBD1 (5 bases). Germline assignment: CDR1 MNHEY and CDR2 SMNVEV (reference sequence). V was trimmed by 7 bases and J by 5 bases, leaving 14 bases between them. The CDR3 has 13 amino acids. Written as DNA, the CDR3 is TGTGCCAGCATGGGCCCTAGGGGATATGGCTACACCTTC. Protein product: CASMGPRGYGYTF.

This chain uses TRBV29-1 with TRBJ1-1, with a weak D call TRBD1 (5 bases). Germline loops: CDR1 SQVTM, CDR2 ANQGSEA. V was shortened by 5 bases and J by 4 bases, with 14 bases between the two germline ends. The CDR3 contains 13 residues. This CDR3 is CSVWWGVGTEAFF. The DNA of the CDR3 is TGCAGCGTTTGGTGGGGGGTGGGCACTGAAGCTTTCTTT.

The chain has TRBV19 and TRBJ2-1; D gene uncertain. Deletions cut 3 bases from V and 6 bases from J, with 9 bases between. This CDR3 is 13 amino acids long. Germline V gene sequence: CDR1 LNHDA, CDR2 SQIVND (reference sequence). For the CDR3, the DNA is TGTGCCAGTAGTATGCGAAGCTCCAATGAGCAGTTCTTC. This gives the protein CASSMRSSNEQFF.

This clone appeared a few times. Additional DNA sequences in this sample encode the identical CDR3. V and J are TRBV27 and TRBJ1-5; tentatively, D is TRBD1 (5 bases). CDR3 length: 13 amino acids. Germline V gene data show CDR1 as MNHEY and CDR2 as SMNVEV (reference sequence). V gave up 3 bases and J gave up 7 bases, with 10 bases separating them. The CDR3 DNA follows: TGTGCCAGCAGTTTCGGGGGAAGACAGCCCCAGCATTTT. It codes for CASSFGGRQPQHF.